This T cell receptor beta chain originates from a study of T cell responses to AZD1222 COVID-19 vaccine. J lost 0 bases, V lost 12 bases, and 7 bases had no gene match. The germline gives CDR1 KGHDR, CDR2 SFDVKD. The CDR3 is 14 amino acids. Overall study results and limits: Reportedly, nearly half the spike-specific TCRs target unmutated variant regions.

About this clone: No antigen is known for it.

TCRdb keeps only in-frame clones here, not all; method: immunoSEQ multiplex PCR. The sample shows 100,000 or so clones, approximately 91% of them seen only once. The sample here was peripheral blood, taken on day 0 of AZD1222 vaccination. This chain joins TRBV24-1 and TRBJ2-1, with 7 bases aligning to TRBD2. The clonotype was recovered from an adult in good health. In nucleotides, the CDR3 is TGTGCCGTGGGGGGGTCGAGCTCCTACAATGAGCAGTTCTTC. It translates to CAVGGSSSYNEQFF.